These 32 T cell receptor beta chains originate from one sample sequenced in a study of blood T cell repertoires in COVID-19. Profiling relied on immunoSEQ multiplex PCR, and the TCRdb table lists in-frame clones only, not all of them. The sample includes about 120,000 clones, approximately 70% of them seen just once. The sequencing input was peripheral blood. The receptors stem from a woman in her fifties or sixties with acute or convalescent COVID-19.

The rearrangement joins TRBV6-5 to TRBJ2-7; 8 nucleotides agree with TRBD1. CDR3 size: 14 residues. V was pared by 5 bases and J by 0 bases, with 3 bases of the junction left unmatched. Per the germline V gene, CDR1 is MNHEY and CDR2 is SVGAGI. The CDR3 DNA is TGTGCCAGCAGTATACAGGGGGGCTCCTACGAGCAGTACTTC. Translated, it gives CASSIQGGSYEQYF.

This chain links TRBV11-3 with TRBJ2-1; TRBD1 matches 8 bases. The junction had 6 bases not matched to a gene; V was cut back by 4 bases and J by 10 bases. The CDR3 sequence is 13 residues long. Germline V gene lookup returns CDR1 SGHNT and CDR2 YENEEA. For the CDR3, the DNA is TGTGCCAGCAGCTCCAGGACAGGGTACGAGCAGTTCTTC. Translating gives CASSSRTGYEQFF.

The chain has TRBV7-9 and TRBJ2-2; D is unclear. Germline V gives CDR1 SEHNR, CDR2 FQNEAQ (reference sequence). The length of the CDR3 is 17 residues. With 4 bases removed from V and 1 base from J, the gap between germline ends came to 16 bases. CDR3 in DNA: TGTGCCAGCAGCTCGGGTCTGGTTTTGGGGAACACCGGGGAGCTGTTTTTT. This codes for CASSSGLVLGNTGELFF.

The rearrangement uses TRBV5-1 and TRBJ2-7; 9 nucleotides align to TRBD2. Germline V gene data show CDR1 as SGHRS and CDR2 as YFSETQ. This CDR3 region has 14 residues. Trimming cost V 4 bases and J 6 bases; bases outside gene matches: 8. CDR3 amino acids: CASSPSAGGGEQYF. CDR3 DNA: TGCGCCAGCAGCCCATCCGCGGGGGGGGGCGAGCAGTACTTC. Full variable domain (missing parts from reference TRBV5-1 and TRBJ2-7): KAGVTQTPRYLIKTRGQQVTLSCSPISGHRSVSWYQQTPGQGLQFLFEYFSETQRNKGNFPGRFSGRQFSNSRSEMNVSTLELGDSALYLCASSPSAGGGEQYFGPGTRLTVT.

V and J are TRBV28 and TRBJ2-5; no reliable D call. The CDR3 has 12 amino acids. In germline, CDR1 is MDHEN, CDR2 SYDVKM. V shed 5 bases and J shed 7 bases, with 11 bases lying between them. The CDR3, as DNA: TGTGCCAGCAGTGTGGCATTACGGACCCAGTACTTC. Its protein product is CASSVALRTQYF. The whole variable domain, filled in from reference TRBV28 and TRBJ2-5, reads DVKVTQSSRYLVKRTGEKVFLECVQDMDHENMFWYRQDPGLGLRLIYFSYDVKMKEKGDIPEGYSVSREKKERFSLILESASTNQTSMYLCASSVALRTQYFGPGTRLLVL.

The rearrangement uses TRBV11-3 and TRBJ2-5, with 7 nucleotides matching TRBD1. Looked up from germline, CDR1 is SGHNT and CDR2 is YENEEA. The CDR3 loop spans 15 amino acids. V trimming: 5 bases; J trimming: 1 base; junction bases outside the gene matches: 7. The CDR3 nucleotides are TGTGCCAGCAGCCCAGGAGACAGGGCCCAAGAGACCCAGTACTTC. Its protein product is CASSPGDRAQETQYF.

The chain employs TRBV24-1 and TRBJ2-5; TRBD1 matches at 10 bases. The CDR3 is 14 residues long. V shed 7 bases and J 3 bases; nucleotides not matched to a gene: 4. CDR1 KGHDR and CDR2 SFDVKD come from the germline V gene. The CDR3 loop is CATRGTGAEETQYF. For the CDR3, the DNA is TGTGCCACCAGAGGGACAGGGGCTGAAGAGACCCAGTACTTC.

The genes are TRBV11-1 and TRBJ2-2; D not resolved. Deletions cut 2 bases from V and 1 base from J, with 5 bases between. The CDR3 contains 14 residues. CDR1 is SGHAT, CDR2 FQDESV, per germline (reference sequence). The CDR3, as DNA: TGTGCCAGCAGCTTACTGCGGAACACCGGGGAGCTGTTTTTT. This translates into CASSLLRNTGELFF.

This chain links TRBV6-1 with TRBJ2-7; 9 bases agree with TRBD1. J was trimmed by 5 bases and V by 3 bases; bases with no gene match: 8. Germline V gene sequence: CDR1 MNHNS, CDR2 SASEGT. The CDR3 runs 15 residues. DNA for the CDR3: TGTGCCAGCAGTGAGTCGGTCTGGACAGGGGACGAGCAGTACTTC. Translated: CASSESVWTGDEQYF.

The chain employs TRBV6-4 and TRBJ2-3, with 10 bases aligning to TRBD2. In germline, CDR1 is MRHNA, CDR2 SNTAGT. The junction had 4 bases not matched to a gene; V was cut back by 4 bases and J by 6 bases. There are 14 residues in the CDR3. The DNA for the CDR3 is TGTGCCAGCAGTGCCAGCGGGGGGGCGGATACGCAGTATTTT. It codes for CASSASGGADTQYF.

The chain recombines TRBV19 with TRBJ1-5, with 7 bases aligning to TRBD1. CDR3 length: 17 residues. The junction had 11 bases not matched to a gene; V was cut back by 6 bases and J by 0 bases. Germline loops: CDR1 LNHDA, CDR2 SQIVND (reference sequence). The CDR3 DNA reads TGTGCCAGTAGGAAAGTCCGGGACAGCAATAGCAATCAGCCCCAGCATTTT. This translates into CASRKVRDSNSNQPQHF. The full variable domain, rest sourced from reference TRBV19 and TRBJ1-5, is DGGITQSPKYLFRKEGQNVTLSCEQNLNHDAMYWYRQDPGQGLRLIYYSQIVNDFQKGDIAEGYSVSREKKESFPLTVTSAQKNPTAFYLCASRKVRDSNSNQPQHFGDGTRLSIL.

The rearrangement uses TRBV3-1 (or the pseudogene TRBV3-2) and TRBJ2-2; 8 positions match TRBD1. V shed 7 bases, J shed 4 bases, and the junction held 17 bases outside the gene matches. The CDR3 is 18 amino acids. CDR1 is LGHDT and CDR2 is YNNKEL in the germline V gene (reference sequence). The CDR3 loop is CASTPMIQGARSTGELFF. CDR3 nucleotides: TGTGCCAGCACCCCTATGATCCAGGGGGCGCGTAGCACCGGGGAGCTGTTTTTT.

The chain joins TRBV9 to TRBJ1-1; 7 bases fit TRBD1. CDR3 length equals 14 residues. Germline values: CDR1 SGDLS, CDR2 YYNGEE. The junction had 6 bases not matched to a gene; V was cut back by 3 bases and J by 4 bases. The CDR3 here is CASSATGVGTEAFF. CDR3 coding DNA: TGTGCCAGCAGCGCCACAGGGGTGGGCACTGAAGCTTTCTTT.

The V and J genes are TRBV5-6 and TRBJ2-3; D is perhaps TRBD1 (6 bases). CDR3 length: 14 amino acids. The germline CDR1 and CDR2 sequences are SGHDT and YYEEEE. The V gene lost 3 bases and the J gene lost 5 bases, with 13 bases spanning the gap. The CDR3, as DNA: TGTGCCAGCAGCTACCGCCCCAGGGGAGATACGCAGTATTTT. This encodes CASSYRPRGDTQYF.

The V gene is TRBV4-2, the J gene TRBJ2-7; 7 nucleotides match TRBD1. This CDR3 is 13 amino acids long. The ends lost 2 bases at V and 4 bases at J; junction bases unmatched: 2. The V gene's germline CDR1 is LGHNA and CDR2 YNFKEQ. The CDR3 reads CASSQRGQYEQYF. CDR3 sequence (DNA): TGTGCCAGCAGCCAAAGGGGGCAGTACGAGCAGTACTTC.

In DNA, the CDR3 is TGTGCCAGCAGTTTACCCCGACAGGGGAACTATGGCTACACCTTC. The encoded protein is CASSLPRQGNYGYTF. V is TRBV5-4 and J is TRBJ1-2, with 8 bases that match TRBD1. Germline CDR1 reads SGHNT; CDR2 reads YYREEE (reference sequence). The CDR3 is 15 residues long. V trimming: 5 bases; J trimming: 2 bases; junction bases outside the gene matches: 8. The entire variable domain, with the rest obtained from reference TRBV5-4 and TRBJ1-2, is as follows: ETGVTQSPTHLIKTRGQQVTLRCSSQSGHNTVSWYQQALGQGPQFIFQYYREEENGRGNFPPRFSGLQFPNYSSELNVNALELDDSALYLCASSLPRQGNYGYTFGSGTRLTVV.

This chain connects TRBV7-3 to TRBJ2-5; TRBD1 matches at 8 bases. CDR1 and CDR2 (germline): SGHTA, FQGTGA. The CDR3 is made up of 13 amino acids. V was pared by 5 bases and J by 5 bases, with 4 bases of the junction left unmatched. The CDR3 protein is CASSKDRDETQYF. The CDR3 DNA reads TGTGCCAGCAGCAAGGACAGGGATGAGACCCAGTACTTC. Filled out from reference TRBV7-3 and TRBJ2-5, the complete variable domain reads GAGVSQTPSNKVTEKGKYVELRCDPISGHTALYWYRQSLGQGPEFLIYFQGTGAADDSGLPNDRFFAVRPEGSVSTLKIQRTERGDSAVYLCASSKDRDETQYFGPGTRLLVL.

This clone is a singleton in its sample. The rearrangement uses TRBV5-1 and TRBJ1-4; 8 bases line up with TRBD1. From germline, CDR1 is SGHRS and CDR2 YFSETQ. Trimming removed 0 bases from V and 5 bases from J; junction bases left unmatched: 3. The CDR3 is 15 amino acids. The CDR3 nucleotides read TGCGCCAGCAGCTTGGCAGGGGGCGCGAATGAAAAACTGTTTTTT. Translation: CASSLAGGANEKLFF.

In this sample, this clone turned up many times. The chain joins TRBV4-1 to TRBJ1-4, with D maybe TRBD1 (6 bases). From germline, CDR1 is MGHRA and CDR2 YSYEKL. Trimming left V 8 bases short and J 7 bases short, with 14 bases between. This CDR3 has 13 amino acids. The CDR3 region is CASGTLLGEKLFF. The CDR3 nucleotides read TGCGCCAGCGGGACACTCCTCGGTGAAAAACTGTTTTTT.

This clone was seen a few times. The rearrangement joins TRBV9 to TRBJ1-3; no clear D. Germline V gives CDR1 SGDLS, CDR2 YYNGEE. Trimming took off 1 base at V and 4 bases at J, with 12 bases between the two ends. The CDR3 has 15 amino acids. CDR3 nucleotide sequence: TGTGCCAGCAGCGTACAGGCAAATCCCGGAAACACCATATATTTT. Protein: CASSVQANPGNTIYF. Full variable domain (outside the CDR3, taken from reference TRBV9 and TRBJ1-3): DSGVTQTPKHLITATGQRVTLRCSPRSGDLSVYWYQQSLDQGLQFLIQYYNGEERAKGNILERFSAQQFPDLHSELNLSSLELGDSALYFCASSVQANPGNTIYFGEGSWLTVV.

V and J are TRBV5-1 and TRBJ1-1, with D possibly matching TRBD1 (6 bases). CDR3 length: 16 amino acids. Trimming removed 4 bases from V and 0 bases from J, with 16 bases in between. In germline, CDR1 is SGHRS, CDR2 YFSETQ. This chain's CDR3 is CASSLDRWDMNTEAFF. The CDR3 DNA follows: TGCGCCAGCAGCCTCGACAGGTGGGATATGAACACTGAAGCTTTCTTT. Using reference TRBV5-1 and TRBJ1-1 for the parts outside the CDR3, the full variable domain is KAGVTQTPRYLIKTRGQQVTLSCSPISGHRSVSWYQQTPGQGLQFLFEYFSETQRNKGNFPGRFSGRQFSNSRSEMNVSTLELGDSALYLCASSLDRWDMNTEAFFGQGTRLTVV.

The CDR3 sequence: CASSTGKNTEAFF. Written as DNA, the CDR3 is TGTGCCAGCAGCACCGGGAAGAACACTGAAGCTTTCTTT. The V gene is TRBV3-1 (or the pseudogene TRBV3-2), the J gene TRBJ1-1, with no clear D. With 5 bases removed from V and 1 base from J, the gap between germline ends came to 8 bases. The CDR3 spans 13 residues. CDR1 and CDR2 from the germline V gene are LGHDT and YNNKEL (reference sequence).

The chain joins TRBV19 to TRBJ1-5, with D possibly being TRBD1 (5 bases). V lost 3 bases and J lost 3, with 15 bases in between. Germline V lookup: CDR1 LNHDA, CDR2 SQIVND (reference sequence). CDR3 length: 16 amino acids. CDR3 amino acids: CASSILGQGANQPQHF. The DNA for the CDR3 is TGTGCCAGTAGTATCCTAGGACAAGGGGCCAATCAGCCCCAGCATTTT.

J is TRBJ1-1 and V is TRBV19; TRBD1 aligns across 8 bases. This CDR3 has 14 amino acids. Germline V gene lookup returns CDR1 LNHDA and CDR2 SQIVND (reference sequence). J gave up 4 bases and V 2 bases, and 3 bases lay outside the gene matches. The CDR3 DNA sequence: TGTGCCAGTAGTATAAGCGACAGGGGCACTGAAGCTTTCTTT. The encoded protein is CASSISDRGTEAFF. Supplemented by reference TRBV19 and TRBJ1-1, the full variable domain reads DGGITQSPKYLFRKEGQNVTLSCEQNLNHDAMYWYRQDPGQGLRLIYYSQIVNDFQKGDIAEGYSVSREKKESFPLTVTSAQKNPTAFYLCASSISDRGTEAFFGQGTRLTVV.

The CDR3 DNA is TGTGCCAGCGGCCATAATGGTCAAAACTACACCTTC. This translates into CASGHNGQNYTF. The genes are TRBV6-5 and TRBJ1-2; D uncertain. V dropped 8 bases and J dropped 10 bases, with 17 bases sitting between them. Germline V lookup: CDR1 MNHEY, CDR2 SVGAGI. CDR3 length: 12 residues.

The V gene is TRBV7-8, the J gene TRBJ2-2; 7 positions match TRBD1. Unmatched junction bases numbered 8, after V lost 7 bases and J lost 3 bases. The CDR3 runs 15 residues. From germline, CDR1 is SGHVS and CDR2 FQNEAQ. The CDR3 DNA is TGTGCCAGCAAATTGGGTCAGGGGGACACCGGGGAGCTGTTTTTT. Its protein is CASKLGQGDTGELFF. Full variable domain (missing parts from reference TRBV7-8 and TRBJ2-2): GAGVSQSPRYKVAKRGQDVALRCDPISGHVSLFWYQQALGQGPEFLTYFQNEAQLDKSGLPSDRFFAERPEGSVSTLKIQRTQQEDSAVYLCASKLGQGDTGELFFGEGSRLTVL.

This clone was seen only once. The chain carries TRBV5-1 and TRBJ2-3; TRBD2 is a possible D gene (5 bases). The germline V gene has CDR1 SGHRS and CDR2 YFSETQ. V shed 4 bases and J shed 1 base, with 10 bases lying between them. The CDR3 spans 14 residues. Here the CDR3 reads CASSLHGGTDTQYF. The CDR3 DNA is TGCGCCAGCAGCCTCCACGGGGGCACAGATACGCAGTATTTT.

CDR3 protein: CASSLAVDSKQYF. As DNA, the CDR3 is TGTGCCAGCAGTTTGGCGGTTGACAGCAAACAGTACTTC. This chain uses TRBV12-3 or TRBV12-4 with TRBJ2-4, with D perhaps TRBD1 (5 bases). Trimming took off 3 bases at V and 13 bases at J, with 16 bases between the two ends. The CDR3 has 13 residues.

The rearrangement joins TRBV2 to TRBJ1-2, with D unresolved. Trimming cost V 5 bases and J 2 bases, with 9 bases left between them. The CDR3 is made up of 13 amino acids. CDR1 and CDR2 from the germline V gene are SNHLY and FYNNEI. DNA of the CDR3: TGTGCCAGCAGTCCCTTGAGAAACTATGGCTACACCTTC. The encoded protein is CASSPLRNYGYTF.

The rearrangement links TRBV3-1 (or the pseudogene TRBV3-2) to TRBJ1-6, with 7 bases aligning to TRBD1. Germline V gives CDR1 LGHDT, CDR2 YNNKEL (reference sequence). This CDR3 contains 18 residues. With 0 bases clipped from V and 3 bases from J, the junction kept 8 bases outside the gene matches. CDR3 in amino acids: CASSQETGQPLYNSPLHF. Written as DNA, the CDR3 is TGTGCCAGCAGCCAAGAAACGGGACAGCCCCTCTATAATTCACCCCTCCACTTT.

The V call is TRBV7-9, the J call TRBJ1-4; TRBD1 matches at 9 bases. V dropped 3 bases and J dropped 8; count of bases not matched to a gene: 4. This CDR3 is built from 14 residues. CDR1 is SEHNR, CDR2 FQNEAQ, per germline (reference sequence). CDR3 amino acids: CASSFGTGHEKLFF. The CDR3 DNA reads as TGTGCCAGCAGCTTCGGGACAGGGCACGAAAAACTGTTTTTT.

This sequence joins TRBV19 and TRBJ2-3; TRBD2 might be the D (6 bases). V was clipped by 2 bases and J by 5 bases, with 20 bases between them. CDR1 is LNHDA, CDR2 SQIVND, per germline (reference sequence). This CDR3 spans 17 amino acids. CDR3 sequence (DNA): TGTGCCAGTAGTATACGGGCGGAGGGTGGAGGGGAAGATACGCAGTATTTT. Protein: CASSIRAEGGGEDTQYF.